This TCR beta chain originates from a study of blood T cell repertoires in COVID-19. Between the trimmed V and J ends, which lost 3 bases and 8 bases, there was a span of 11 bases. The CDR3 is 13 amino acids. The germline V gene has CDR1 KGHSH and CDR2 LQKENI. This clone appeared once. Some clones are missing from TCRdb's copy, which holds only in-frame ones; the method was immunoSEQ multiplex PCR. Of approximately 260,000 clones in the sample, around 80% were seen once. The sequenced sample consisted of PBMCs or T cells enriched from blood (not recorded which). This sequence was found in a man aged 25 to 40 with acute COVID-19. This sequence joins TRBV18 and TRBJ1-5; D is unclear. The CDR3 spells CASSPDIMKPQHF. CDR3 bases: TGTGCCAGCTCACCCGACATTATGAAGCCCCAGCATTTT.